Reported below is one T cell receptor (beta chain). MiXCR, run by TCRdb on the 5' RACE reads, gives a single entry per CDR3 protein. The profile shows tens of thousands of distinct CDR3 sequences, approximately 11% of them singletons. The data belong to a study of early T cells in non-severe SARS-CoV-2 infection. About the research overall: Chains stayed unpaired after sequencing of bulk RNA from unsorted whole blood.

CDR1 is ENHRY and CDR2 is SYGVKD in the germline V gene. V was pared by 3 bases and J by 7 bases, with 12 bases between. This CDR3 spans 13 amino acids. The sequenced sample was whole blood. This clonotype was obtained from an adult who was a healthcare worker with PCR-confirmed SARS-CoV-2 infection or an uninfected control (not recorded which). This chain links TRBV10-3 with TRBJ1-1; weak D call: TRBD1 (5 bases). Here the CDR3 reads CAISERRGSEAFF. The CDR3 region has the DNA TGTGCCATCAGTGAACGTCGGGGGAGTGAAGCTTTCTTT.